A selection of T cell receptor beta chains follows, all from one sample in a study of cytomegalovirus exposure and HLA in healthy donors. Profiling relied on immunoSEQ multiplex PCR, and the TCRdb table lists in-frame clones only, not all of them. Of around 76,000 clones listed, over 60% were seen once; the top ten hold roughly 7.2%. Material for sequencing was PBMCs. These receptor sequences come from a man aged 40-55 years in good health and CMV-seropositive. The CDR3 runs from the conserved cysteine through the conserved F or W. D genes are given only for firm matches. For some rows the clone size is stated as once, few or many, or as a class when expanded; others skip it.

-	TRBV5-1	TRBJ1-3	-	TGCGCCAGCAGCTCCCAGGGTACTGGAAACACCATATATTTT	CASSSQGTGNTIYF
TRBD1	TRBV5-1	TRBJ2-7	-	TGCGCCAGCAGCTTGGACGGGACAGACTACGAGCAGTACTTC	CASSLDGTDYEQYF
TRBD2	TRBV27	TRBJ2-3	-	TGTGCCAGCAGTTTAGCTAGCGGGAGTGTCACAGATACGCAGTATTTT	CASSLASGSVTDTQYF
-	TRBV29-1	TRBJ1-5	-	TGCAGCGTTGAGTTGGACATAGGACAGCCCCAGCATTTT	CSVELDIGQPQHF
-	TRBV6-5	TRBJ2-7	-	TGTGCCAGCAAACACAGGGACGAGCAGTACTTC	CASKHRDEQYF
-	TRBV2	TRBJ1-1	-	TGTGCCAGCAGTGGCAAGGACGGGGTGGACACTGAAGCTTTCTTT	CASSGKDGVDTEAFF
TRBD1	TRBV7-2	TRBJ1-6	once	TGTGCCAGCAGCTTAGCACGGACAGGGATTGGAACCCTACCCCTCCACTTT	CASSLARTGIGTLPLHF
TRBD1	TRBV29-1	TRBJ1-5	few	TGCAGCGCCGGGACAGGCTTCAATCAGCCCCAGCATTTT	CSAGTGFNQPQHF
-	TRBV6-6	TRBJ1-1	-	TGTGCCAGCAGTTACATGGGAGGAACTTTCTTT	CASSYMGGTFF
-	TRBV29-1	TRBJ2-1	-	TGCAGCGTTGATGGGGGGACTCATTACAATGAGCAGTTCTTC	CSVDGGTHYNEQFF
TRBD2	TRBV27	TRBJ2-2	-	TGTGCCAGCAATTCCGACGTTAAACCGGGACTAGCGGGGGGAGTCACAGGCGGGGAGCTGTTTTTT	CASNSDVKPGLAGGVTGGELFF
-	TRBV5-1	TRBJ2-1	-	TGCGCCAGCAGCTCATTGACAGTCGACAATGAGCAGTTCTTC	CASSSLTVDNEQFF
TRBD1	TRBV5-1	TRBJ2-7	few	TGCGCCAGCAGCGGCGGACAGGGCGCCTACGAGCAGTACTTC	CASSGGQGAYEQYF
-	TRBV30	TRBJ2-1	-	TGTGCCTGGAGTAGAGGGTATGAGCAGTTCTTC	CAWSRGYEQFF